Below, 14 T cell receptor beta chains from the same sample are listed, as sequenced in a study of shared clonotypes between healthy human individuals. Selected positively for CCR7 and CD45RO-negative, naive CD8 cells excluded terminally differentiated effector memory CD45RA+ cells. Using immunoSEQ multiplex PCR, the repertoire was profiled, and TCRdb retains in-frame clones only, with some absent. The sample contains 450,000 to 700,000 clones, just under 97% of which appear only once. What was sequenced was naive CD8+ T cells sorted from blood. The source of these receptors is a woman in her twenties or thirties in good health.

This chain links TRBV27 with TRBJ2-2; D may be TRBD2 (5 bases). V was shortened by 5 bases and J by 4 bases, with 11 bases between the two germline ends. This CDR3 comprises 14 residues. CDR1 MNHEY and CDR2 SMNVEV come from the germline V gene (reference sequence). CDR3 DNA sequence: TGTGCCAGCAGTCAGGAGGTTGGCACCGGGGAGCTGTTTTTT. The encoded protein is CASSQEVGTGELFF.

The V gene is TRBV27, the J gene TRBJ2-7; no clear D. Germline values: CDR1 MNHEY, CDR2 SMNVEV (reference sequence). The CDR3 loop spans 14 amino acids. Trimming shortened V by 1 base and J by 1 base, and 8 bases separated the two germline ends. CDR3 bases: TGTGCCAGCAGTTTATTACAAAGATCCTACGAGCAGTACTTC. Translated: CASSLLQRSYEQYF.

This clone appeared once. V and J are TRBV6-5 and TRBJ2-3; the D is unclear. This CDR3 contains 14 residues. Germline CDR1 MNHEY, CDR2 SVGAGI. The V gene lost 6 bases and the J gene lost 3 bases, with 13 bases spanning the gap. The CDR3 protein is CASSSRSDTDTQYF. In DNA, the CDR3 is TGTGCCAGCAGCTCAAGGTCCGATACAGATACGCAGTATTTT.

V usage is TRBV7-9 and J usage is TRBJ1-5, with D possibly TRBD1 on 6 matching bases. Trimming removed 2 bases from V and 4 bases from J, with 18 bases in between. This CDR3 contains 17 residues. Germline values: CDR1 SEHNR, CDR2 FQNEAQ (reference sequence). The DNA for the CDR3 is TGTGCCAGCAGCTTATCTCAAAACAGGGAAGGGAATCAGCCCCAGCATTTT. Its protein product is CASSLSQNREGNQPQHF.

The CDR3 region is CASSILSGMGEQYF. For the CDR3, the DNA is TGTGCCAGTAGTATCTTAAGCGGGATGGGCGAGCAGTACTTC. This chain connects TRBV19 to TRBJ2-7, with 7 bases that match TRBD2. CDR1 and CDR2 from the germline V gene are LNHDA and SQIVND (reference sequence). Trimming took 3 bases from V and 6 from J; bases not matched to a gene: 8. The CDR3 has 14 residues.

V usage is TRBV2 and J usage is TRBJ2-2; 10 nucleotides align to TRBD1. V was pared by 4 bases and J by 7 bases, with 9 bases of the junction left unmatched. The CDR3 runs 16 residues. Germline V gene lookup returns CDR1 SNHLY and CDR2 FYNNEI. CDR3 coding DNA: TGTGCCAGCAGTGGACAGGGGGCGCCGAGTGGCGGGGAGCTGTTTTTT. It translates to CASSGQGAPSGGELFF.

J is TRBJ2-7 and V is TRBV4-1; D is perhaps TRBD1 (6 bases). The ends were cut back, 5 bases at V and 1 base at J, with 18 bases in the middle. Looked up from germline, CDR1 is MGHRA and CDR2 is YSYEKL. This CDR3 has 16 residues. The CDR3 protein is CASSKTGTHESYEQYF. Written as DNA, the CDR3 is TGCGCCAGCAGCAAAACCGGGACACATGAATCCTACGAGCAGTACTTC.

V and J are TRBV2 and TRBJ2-7; D is undetermined. V lost 4 bases, J lost 7 bases, and 20 bases lay in between. This CDR3 has 15 amino acids. Germline CDR1 SNHLY, CDR2 FYNNEI. CDR3 amino acids: CASSVWGDRQLEQYF. The CDR3 DNA sequence: TGTGCCAGCAGTGTTTGGGGTGACCGTCAACTTGAGCAGTACTTC.

The chain recombines TRBV21-1 with TRBJ2-7; whether TRBD2, the table's D call, matches the DNA was not checked. TRBV21-1 is recorded as a pseudogene. This CDR3 spans 16 amino acids. The chain's CDR3 is CASSKKFLAGRYEQYF. DNA of the CDR3: TGTGCCAGCAGCAAAAAGTTCCTAGCGGGGCGCTACGAGCAGTACTTC.

The chain joins TRBV30 to TRBJ2-7; weak D call: TRBD2 (6 bases). From germline, CDR1 is GTSNPN and CDR2 SVGIG (reference sequence). The V end lost 2 bases, the J end lost 2 bases, and 10 bases lay between the germline ends. This CDR3 spans 13 amino acids. CDR3 amino acids: CAWSFRGTYEQYF. For the CDR3, the DNA is TGTGCCTGGAGTTTCCGGGGGACCTACGAGCAGTACTTC.

This sequence joins TRBV27 and TRBJ2-1; 8 bases line up with TRBD2. Germline V gene data show CDR1 as MNHEY and CDR2 as SMNVEV (reference sequence). Trimming at V came to 7 bases and at J to 2 bases, leaving 7 bases not matched to a gene. The CDR3 covers 15 residues. This CDR3 is CASTHLAGPYNEQFF. The CDR3 DNA reads TGTGCCAGCACCCATCTAGCGGGTCCCTACAATGAGCAGTTCTTC.

The rearrangement joins TRBV5-1 to TRBJ1-2; a weak D match, TRBD1 (6 bases). V was clipped by 4 bases and J by 1 base, with 20 bases between them. Germline CDR1 is SGHRS and CDR2 is YFSETQ. This CDR3 contains 17 residues. CDR3 amino acids: CASSIDPTGHRNYGYTF. Written as DNA, the CDR3 is TGCGCCAGCAGCATAGATCCGACGGGACACCGTAACTATGGCTACACCTTC.

CDR3 sequence (DNA): TGTGCCAGCAGCCGAGGGAGGTACGAGCAGTACTTC. This translates into CASSRGRYEQYF. This sequence joins TRBV25-1 and TRBJ2-5, with a tentative D call TRBD2 (6 bases). The end of the DNA aligns better with TRBJ2-7, so the J call may be wrong. CDR1 MGHDK and CDR2 SYGVNS come from the germline V gene. CDR3 length: 12 amino acids.

V gene TRBV6-6 combines with J gene TRBJ1-4, with 9 bases matching TRBD1. This CDR3 has 15 amino acids. Per the germline V gene, CDR1 is MNHNY and CDR2 is SVGAGI (reference sequence). V was pared by 4 bases and J by 8 bases, with 8 bases of the junction left unmatched. DNA of the CDR3: TGTGCCAGCAGTTCGCTACAGGGGGCAGGGGAAAAACTGTTTTTT. Amino acids: CASSSLQGAGEKLFF.